The 3 T cell receptor beta chains below all came from one sample that was sequenced in a study of shared clonotypes between healthy human individuals. Here immunoSEQ multiplex PCR was the method, and the copy in TCRdb shows in-frame clones only, minus some. The repertoire holds millions of clones, with around nine tenths as singletons. The sequenced sample was naive CD4+ T cells sorted from blood. Indicated subset: CD45RA+ positively selected. The receptors stem from a man in his late teens or twenties in good health.

The V and J genes are TRBV28 and TRBJ1-5; D is undetermined. The V gene lost 5 bases and the J gene lost 10 bases, with 15 bases spanning the gap. The V gene's germline CDR1 is MDHEN and CDR2 SYDVKM. The CDR3 extends over 13 amino acids. This CDR3 reads CASSKSTPGPQHF. The CDR3 coding sequence is TGTGCCAGCAGTAAATCTACTCCGGGACCCCAGCATTTT. Supplemented by reference TRBV28 and TRBJ1-5, the full variable domain reads DVKVTQSSRYLVKRTGEKVFLECVQDMDHENMFWYRQDPGLGLRLIYFSYDVKMKEKGDIPEGYSVSREKKERFSLILESASTNQTSMYLCASSKSTPGPQHFGDGTRLSIL.

The rearrangement uses TRBV10-3 and TRBJ2-5; TRBD2 agrees at 14 bases. Germline CDR1 reads ENHRY; CDR2 reads SYGVKD. V was clipped by 5 bases and J by 5 bases; unmatched bases: 10. This CDR3 has 17 amino acids. The CDR3 is CAISRLAGGPLAETQYF. As DNA, the CDR3 is TGTGCCATCAGTAGACTAGCGGGAGGGCCCCTCGCGGAGACCCAGTACTTC.

The genes are TRBV4-1 and TRBJ1-1; TRBD1 aligns across 7 bases. Germline lookup yields CDR1 MGHRA and CDR2 YSYEKL. V dropped 0 bases and J dropped 2; count of bases not matched to a gene: 9. The CDR3 totals 17 residues. CDR3 loop: CASSQDTPRQGNTEAFF. Here the CDR3 DNA reads TGCGCCAGCAGCCAAGATACCCCCCGACAGGGTAACACTGAAGCTTTCTTT.